Detailed here is one T cell receptor beta chain. Its antigen is undetermined. CDR3 length equals 14 residues. The germline V gene encodes CDR1 MGHRA and CDR2 YSYEKL. The V end lost 4 bases, the J end lost 0 bases, and 10 bases lay between the germline ends. General study points: Greatest tumor Treg TCR overlap was with tumor naive CD4+ cells.

After constant-region reverse-primer amplification, full-length variable regions underwent semi-nested PCR with Nested Universal Primer A. Each CDR3 protein gets one entry after TCRdb re-called the 5' RACE reads with MiXCR. The data hold 7,500 to 8,500 distinct CDR3 sequences, with 50% to 55% observed a single time. This sequence was found in a female donor with breast cancer. The chain employs TRBV4-1 and TRBJ2-7, with D possibly called TRBD1 or TRBD2 (5 bases each). Material for sequencing was memory CD4+ T cells sorted from a lymph node. Indicated subset: memory CD4+ T cells, CD4+CD45RO+CD25-. CDR3 DNA: TGCGCCAGCAGCCCGTCAGGGAGCTCCTACGAGCAGTACTTC. As protein: CASSPSGSSYEQYF.